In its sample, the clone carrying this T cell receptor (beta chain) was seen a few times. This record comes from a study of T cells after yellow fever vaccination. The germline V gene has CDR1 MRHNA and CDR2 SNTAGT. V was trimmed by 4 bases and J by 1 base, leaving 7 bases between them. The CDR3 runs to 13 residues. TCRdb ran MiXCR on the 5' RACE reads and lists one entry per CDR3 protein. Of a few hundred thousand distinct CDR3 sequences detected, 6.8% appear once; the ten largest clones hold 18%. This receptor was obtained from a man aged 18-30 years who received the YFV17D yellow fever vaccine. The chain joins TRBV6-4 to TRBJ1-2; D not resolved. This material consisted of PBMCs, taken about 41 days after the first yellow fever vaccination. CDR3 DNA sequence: TGTGCCAGCAGTGTCACCCTTAACTATGGCTACACCTTC. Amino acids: CASSVTLNYGYTF.